This T cell receptor beta chain came from a study of blood T cell repertoires in COVID-19. Study in general: Some COVID-19 samples were acute and others convalescent; all came from the United States, Italy and Spain.

Method: immunoSEQ multiplex PCR; TCRdb's copy keeps in-frame clones and lacks some. The data hold 150,000 to 200,000 clones, with 80% to 85% observed a single time. The V gene's germline CDR1 is SGHTA and CDR2 FQGNSA. This CDR3 contains 15 residues. Trimming took off 1 base at V and 1 base at J, with 10 bases between the two ends. The specimen was peripheral blood. This receptor was identified in a man in his 70s with active or convalescent COVID-19. V gene TRBV7-2 combines with J gene TRBJ1-1; maybe TRBD1 (6 bases). The DNA for the CDR3 is TGTGCCAGCAGCTTAGTAGGGACACAGAACACTGAAGCTTTCTTT. As protein: CASSLVGTQNTEAFF.